Listed below are T cell receptor beta chains from one sample, sequenced in a study of blood T cell repertoires in COVID-19. Profiling relied on immunoSEQ multiplex PCR, and the TCRdb table lists in-frame clones only, not all of them. The sample lists about 240,000 clones, around 85% seen once, with around 6.4% in the top ten. The sequenced sample was peripheral blood. These receptors were obtained from a woman aged 60 to 75 with active or convalescent COVID-19. Both conserved end residues are part of each CDR3. Each record gives: clone size, D gene, V gene, J gene, CDR3 length, CDR3 protein, CDR3 DNA. The D gene is left open where the match is weak. The size field is filled for only some rows; it gives once, few, many or a size class.

abundance: -
d_gene: TRBD2
v_gene: TRBV3-1/TRBV3-2
j_gene: TRBJ2-5
len: 16
CDR3aa: CASSQVFPSGQETQYF
CDR3nt: TGTGCCAGCAGCCAAGTCTTCCCTAGCGGTCAAGAGACCCAGTACTTC

abundance: -
d_gene: -
v_gene: TRBV10-3
j_gene: TRBJ2-3
len: 16
CDR3aa: CAISESKGGSTDTQYF
CDR3nt: TGTGCCATCAGTGAGTCGAAGGGGGGGAGCACAGATACGCAGTATTTT

abundance: -
d_gene: TRBD2
v_gene: TRBV5-4
j_gene: TRBJ2-3
len: 15
CDR3aa: CASSLGAGDTDTQYF
CDR3nt: TGTGCCAGCAGCTTGGGGGCGGGAGATACGGATACGCAGTATTTT

abundance: -
d_gene: -
v_gene: TRBV30
j_gene: TRBJ2-1
len: 13
CDR3aa: CAVTRGSYNEQFF
CDR3nt: TGTGCCGTTACCCGGGGGTCCTACAATGAGCAGTTCTTC

abundance: -
d_gene: -
v_gene: TRBV28
j_gene: TRBJ1-6
len: 15
CDR3aa: CASTLWGRYNSPLHF
CDR3nt: TGTGCCAGCACCCTATGGGGCCGCTATAATTCACCCCTCCACTTT

abundance: -
d_gene: TRBD2
v_gene: TRBV11-3
j_gene: TRBJ2-2
len: 20
CDR3aa: CASSLRAGEIIAGDTGELFF
CDR3nt: TGTGCCAGCAGCTTACGGGCAGGGGAAATCATAGCGGGAGACACCGGGGAGCTGTTTTTT

abundance: -
d_gene: -
v_gene: TRBV7-8
j_gene: TRBJ1-4
len: 17
CDR3aa: CASSLARFFRSNEKLFF
CDR3nt: TGTGCCAGCAGCTTAGCGCGTTTTTTCCGCTCTAATGAAAAACTGTTTTTT

abundance: -
d_gene: -
v_gene: TRBV11-3
j_gene: TRBJ2-7
len: 13
CDR3aa: CASSFRGFHEQYF
CDR3nt: TGTGCCAGCAGCTTCAGGGGTTTCCACGAGCAGTACTTC

abundance: few
d_gene: -
v_gene: TRBV28
j_gene: TRBJ2-1
len: 14
CDR3aa: CASSPVFSGYGQFF
CDR3nt: TGTGCCAGCAGCCCGGTGTTTAGCGGTTACGGGCAGTTCTTC

abundance: -
d_gene: TRBD1
v_gene: TRBV6-5
j_gene: TRBJ1-1
len: 15
CDR3aa: CASRSTKGAGTEAFF
CDR3nt: TGTGCCAGCAGGTCCACCAAGGGGGCTGGCACTGAAGCTTTCTTT

abundance: -
d_gene: -
v_gene: TRBV9
j_gene: TRBJ2-3
len: 12
CDR3aa: CASSGLLNTQYF
CDR3nt: TGTGCCAGCAGTGGACTACTAAATACGCAGTATTTT

abundance: -
d_gene: TRBD2
v_gene: TRBV24-1
j_gene: TRBJ2-2
len: 16
CDR3aa: CATSDFASGRTGELFF
CDR3nt: TGTGCCACCAGTGATTTTGCTAGCGGACGCACCGGGGAGCTGTTTTTT

abundance: few
d_gene: -
v_gene: TRBV11-2
j_gene: TRBJ1-3
len: 18
CDR3aa: CASSGSLQGSSQRNTIYF
CDR3nt: TGTGCCAGCAGCGGTAGCCTTCAGGGGTCGTCTCAAAGAAACACCATATATTTT

abundance: -
d_gene: TRBD1
v_gene: TRBV9
j_gene: TRBJ2-6
len: 17
CDR3aa: CASSVGMTGAGANVLTF
CDR3nt: TGTGCCAGCAGCGTAGGCATGACAGGGGCCGGGGCCAACGTCCTGACTTTC

abundance: -
d_gene: -
v_gene: TRBV6-6
j_gene: TRBJ1-4
len: 15
CDR3aa: CASRATGDTNEKLFF
CDR3nt: TGTGCCAGCAGAGCAACAGGCGACACTAATGAAAAACTGTTTTTT

abundance: -
d_gene: -
v_gene: TRBV2
j_gene: TRBJ2-2
len: 13
CDR3aa: CASTWTPRGELFF
CDR3nt: TGTGCCAGCACTTGGACACCCCGCGGGGAGCTGTTTTTT

abundance: -
d_gene: -
v_gene: TRBV11-2
j_gene: TRBJ1-2
len: 14
CDR3aa: CASSSDYSGYGYTF
CDR3nt: TGTGCCAGCAGCTCAGACTACAGTGGGTATGGCTACACCTTC

abundance: -
d_gene: TRBD1
v_gene: TRBV12-3/TRBV12-4
j_gene: TRBJ1-1
len: 13
CDR3aa: CASTKTGGTEAFF
CDR3nt: TGTGCCAGCACTAAGACAGGGGGGACTGAAGCTTTCTTT

abundance: -
d_gene: -
v_gene: TRBV5-6
j_gene: TRBJ2-1
len: 12
CDR3aa: CASSGQNREQFF
CDR3nt: TGTGCCAGCAGCGGACAGAACCGTGAGCAGTTCTTC

abundance: -
d_gene: -
v_gene: TRBV28
j_gene: TRBJ1-1
len: 15
CDR3aa: CASSLDTRVNTEAFF
CDR3nt: TGTGCCAGCAGTTTAGACACGAGGGTGAACACTGAAGCTTTCTTT

abundance: -
d_gene: TRBD1
v_gene: TRBV4-1
j_gene: TRBJ1-2
len: 18
CDR3aa: CASSYLNLRQGRYYGYTF
CDR3nt: TGCGCCAGCAGCTACTTAAACCTACGACAGGGCCGGTACTATGGCTACACCTTC

abundance: many
d_gene: -
v_gene: TRBV5-1
j_gene: TRBJ2-7
len: 15
CDR3aa: CASSLGPSESYEQYF
CDR3nt: TGCGCCAGCAGCTTGGGACCTAGCGAATCCTACGAGCAGTACTTC

abundance: -
d_gene: -
v_gene: TRBV24-1
j_gene: TRBJ1-4
len: 9
CDR3aa: CASSEGLFF
CDR3nt: TGTGCCTCGTCAGAGGGACTGTTTTTT

abundance: -
d_gene: TRBD2
v_gene: TRBV7-7
j_gene: TRBJ2-7
len: 15
CDR3aa: CASSPRGTSGFEQYF
CDR3nt: TGTGCTAGCAGCCCGCGCGGGACTAGCGGGTTCGAGCAGTACTTC

abundance: few
d_gene: TRBD1
v_gene: TRBV27
j_gene: TRBJ1-6
len: 16
CDR3aa: CASSRRGLGYNSPLHF
CDR3nt: TGTGCCAGCTCCCGCAGGGGGCTGGGATATAATTCACCCCTCCACTTT

abundance: few
d_gene: TRBD2
v_gene: TRBV28
j_gene: TRBJ2-7
len: 15
CDR3aa: CASSPWGSGSYEQYF
CDR3nt: TGTGCCAGCAGTCCCTGGGGTAGCGGGAGTTACGAGCAGTACTTC

abundance: -
d_gene: TRBD1
v_gene: TRBV7-9
j_gene: TRBJ1-4
len: 17
CDR3aa: CASRLTGDPATNEKLFF
CDR3nt: TGTGCCAGCAGATTGACAGGGGACCCCGCAACTAATGAAAAACTGTTTTTT

abundance: -
d_gene: TRBD1
v_gene: TRBV28
j_gene: TRBJ1-2
len: 15
CDR3aa: CASRQGTGYGYGYTF
CDR3nt: TGTGCCAGCAGACAAGGGACAGGGTATGGCTATGGCTACACCTTC

abundance: -
d_gene: -
v_gene: TRBV7-9
j_gene: TRBJ1-1
len: 13
CDR3aa: CASSLEHHTEAFF
CDR3nt: TGTGCCAGCAGCTTAGAACATCACACTGAAGCTTTCTTT

abundance: -
d_gene: TRBD2
v_gene: TRBV11-2
j_gene: TRBJ2-2
len: 18
CDR3aa: CASSSMTSGREGTGELFF
CDR3nt: TGTGCCAGCAGCTCAATGACTAGCGGGAGGGAAGGCACCGGGGAGCTGTTTTTT

abundance: -
d_gene: TRBD1
v_gene: TRBV3-1/TRBV3-2
j_gene: TRBJ1-2
len: 15
CDR3aa: CASSHLQGALRGYTF
CDR3nt: TGTGCCAGCAGCCACTTACAGGGGGCATTGAGGGGCTACACCTTC

abundance: -
d_gene: -
v_gene: TRBV28
j_gene: TRBJ1-2
len: 15
CDR3aa: CASSLSQATNYGYTF
CDR3nt: TGTGCCAGCAGTTTAAGTCAGGCTACTAACTATGGCTACACCTTC

abundance: -
d_gene: -
v_gene: TRBV19
j_gene: TRBJ2-3
len: 15
CDR3aa: CASSGLAEGTDTQYF
CDR3nt: TGTGCCAGTAGTGGACTGGCGGAAGGCACAGATACGCAGTATTTT

abundance: -
d_gene: -
v_gene: TRBV5-1
j_gene: TRBJ1-4
len: 14
CDR3aa: CASRETGPGGKLFF
CDR3nt: TGCGCCAGCAGAGAAACGGGGCCGGGGGGAAAACTGTTTTTT

abundance: -
d_gene: -
v_gene: TRBV6-1
j_gene: TRBJ1-2
len: 15
CDR3aa: CASSEPGLYRYGYTF
CDR3nt: TGTGCCAGCAGTGAACCAGGACTGTATCGCTATGGCTACACCTTC

abundance: -
d_gene: -
v_gene: TRBV28
j_gene: TRBJ1-5
len: 15
CDR3aa: CASSLEGFGNQPQHF
CDR3nt: TGTGCCAGCAGTTTGGAGGGGTTCGGGAATCAGCCCCAGCATTTT

abundance: -
d_gene: TRBD1
v_gene: TRBV7-9
j_gene: TRBJ1-2
len: 14
CDR3aa: CASSSTGGTSGYTF
CDR3nt: TGTGCCAGCAGCTCCACAGGGGGGACGAGCGGCTACACCTTC

abundance: -
d_gene: -
v_gene: TRBV2
j_gene: TRBJ2-2
len: 14
CDR3aa: CASSGLENTGELFF
CDR3nt: TGTGCCAGCAGTGGACTAGAGAACACCGGGGAGCTGTTTTTT

abundance: -
d_gene: -
v_gene: TRBV11-3
j_gene: TRBJ1-1
len: 15
CDR3aa: CASSFLGEGHTEAFF
CDR3nt: TGTGCCAGCAGCTTCCTAGGGGAGGGCCACACTGAAGCTTTCTTT

abundance: few
d_gene: -
v_gene: TRBV10-1
j_gene: TRBJ2-1
len: 15
CDR3aa: CASSVSASDYNEQFF
CDR3nt: TGCGCCAGCAGTGTATCGGCTAGCGACTACAATGAGCAGTTCTTC

abundance: -
d_gene: TRBD1
v_gene: TRBV5-6
j_gene: TRBJ2-5
len: 14
CDR3aa: CASSRRDRKETQYF
CDR3nt: TGTGCCAGCAGCCGCCGGGACAGAAAAGAGACCCAGTACTTC

abundance: once
d_gene: TRBD1
v_gene: TRBV11-3
j_gene: TRBJ1-1
len: 15
CDR3aa: CASSSYRGLDTEAFF
CDR3nt: TGTGCCAGCAGCTCCTACAGGGGGTTGGACACTGAAGCTTTCTTT